This TCR beta chain derives from a study of beta chain features in type 1 diabetes. Whole-study results and caveats: Any PCR bias toward short templates would affect both groups alike.

As every portion of the isolated RNA was reverse transcribed, the sequencing read expressed TCRB transcripts. Roughly 3.4 million reads were obtained on average from naive, central memory and regulatory T cell samples. Profiled with immunoSEQ multiplex PCR; TCRdb holds only in-frame clones, not every one. The sample records fewer than 650,000 clones, around 16% being singletons. The CDR3 has 14 amino acids. Trimming left V 3 bases short and J 1 base short, with 7 bases between. Per the germline V gene, CDR1 is SGHNT and CDR2 is YENEEA. This clone was recorded a few times. Its target is unknown. Stem cell-like memory, regulatory, central memory and naive CD4+ cells were sorted via CD45RO/CCR7/CD25/CD127/CD95/CD27.

The TCR comes from a man between 18 and 35 years old in good health. The J gene is TRBJ2-1, the V gene TRBV11-3; D gene ambiguous. Sequenced sample: naive CD4+ T cells from blood. The CDR3 nucleotides read TGTGCCAGCAGCTTGTGGGGATCCTACAATGAGCAGTTCTTC. It is translated as CASSLWGSYNEQFF.